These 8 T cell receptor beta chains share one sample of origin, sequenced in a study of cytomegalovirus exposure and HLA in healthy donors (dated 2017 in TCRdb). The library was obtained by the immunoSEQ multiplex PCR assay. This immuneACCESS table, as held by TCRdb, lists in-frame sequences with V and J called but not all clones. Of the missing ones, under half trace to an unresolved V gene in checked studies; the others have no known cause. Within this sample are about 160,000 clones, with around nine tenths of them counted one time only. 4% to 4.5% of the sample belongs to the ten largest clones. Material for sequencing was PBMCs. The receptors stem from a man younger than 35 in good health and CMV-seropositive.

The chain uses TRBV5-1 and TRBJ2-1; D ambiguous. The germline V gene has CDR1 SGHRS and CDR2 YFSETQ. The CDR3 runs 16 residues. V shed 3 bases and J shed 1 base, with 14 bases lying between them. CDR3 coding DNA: TGCGCCAGCAGCTCCCCTGGCGGAACTTCCTACAATGAGCAGTTCTTC. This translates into CASSSPGGTSYNEQFF.

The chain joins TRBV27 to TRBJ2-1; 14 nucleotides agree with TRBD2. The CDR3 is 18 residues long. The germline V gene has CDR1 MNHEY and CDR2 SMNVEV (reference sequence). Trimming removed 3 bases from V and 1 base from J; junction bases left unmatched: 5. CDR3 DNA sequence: TGTGCCAGCAGTTTCCCGACTAGCGGGAGGGGTTCCTACAATGAGCAGTTCTTC. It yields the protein CASSFPTSGRGSYNEQFF.

The CDR3, as DNA: TGTGCCAGCAGCTTGCAGGGACTAGCACCAACAGATACGCAGTATTTT. It yields the protein CASSLQGLAPTDTQYF. The chain couples TRBV5-6 to TRBJ2-3; TRBD2 aligns across 9 bases. V trimming: 1 base; J trimming: 3 bases; junction bases outside the gene matches: 6. The germline V gene encodes CDR1 SGHDT and CDR2 YYEEEE. This CDR3 has 16 residues.

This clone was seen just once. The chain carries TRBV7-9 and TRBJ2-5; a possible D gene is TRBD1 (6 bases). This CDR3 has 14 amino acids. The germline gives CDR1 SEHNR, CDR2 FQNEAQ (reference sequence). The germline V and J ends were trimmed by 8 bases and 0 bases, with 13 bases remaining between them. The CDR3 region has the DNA TGTGCCAGCGGGATATGGACAGACCAAGAGACCCAGTACTTC. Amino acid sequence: CASGIWTDQETQYF.

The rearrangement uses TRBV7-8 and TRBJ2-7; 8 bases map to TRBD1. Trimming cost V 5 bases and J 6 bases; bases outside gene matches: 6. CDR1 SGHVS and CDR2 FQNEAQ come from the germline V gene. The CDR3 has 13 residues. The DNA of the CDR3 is TGTGCCAGCAGCCAAGGACAGGGTGGCGAGCAGTACTTC. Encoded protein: CASSQGQGGEQYF.

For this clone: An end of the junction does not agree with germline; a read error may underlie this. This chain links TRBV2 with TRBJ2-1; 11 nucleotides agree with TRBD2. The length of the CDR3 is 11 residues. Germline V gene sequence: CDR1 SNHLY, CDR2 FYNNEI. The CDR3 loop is CASRPGLAVVF. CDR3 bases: TGTGCCAGCAGGCCGGGACTAGCGGTAGTCTTC.

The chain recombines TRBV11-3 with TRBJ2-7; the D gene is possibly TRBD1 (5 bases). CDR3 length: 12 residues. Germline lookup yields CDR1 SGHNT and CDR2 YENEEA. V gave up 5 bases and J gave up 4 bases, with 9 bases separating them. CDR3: CASSKTEYEQYF. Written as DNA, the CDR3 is TGTGCCAGCAGCAAGACAGAATACGAGCAGTACTTC.

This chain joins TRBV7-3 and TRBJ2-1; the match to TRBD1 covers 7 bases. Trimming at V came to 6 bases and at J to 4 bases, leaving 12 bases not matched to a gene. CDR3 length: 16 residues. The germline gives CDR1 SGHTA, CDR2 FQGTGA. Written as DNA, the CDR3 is TGTGCCAGCAGTCCTACAGGGGAAGCCCTATACAATGAGCAGTTCTTC. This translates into CASSPTGEALYNEQFF.